Below are 16 T cell receptor beta chains sequenced from a single sample in a study of vaccination effects on CD4 cells after COVID-19. No antigen is known for these receptors. Antigen-specific CD4+ T cells expanded by the ViraFEST assay with viral peptide pools were then sequenced. Culturing for about ten days preceded CD4+ T cell isolation. Two-dose vaccination with either BNT162b2 or mRNA-1273 was given to the participants. Sequencing was performed with immunoSEQ multiplex PCR; in TCRdb, only in-frame clones are kept and a portion is missing. The sample lists over 50,000 clones, around three quarters seen once, with around 1.2% in the top ten. The material sequenced was CD4+ T cells from PBMCs cultured with HCoV-229E spike peptides, taken after COVID-19 vaccination. These receptors all stem from a human donor who received a COVID-19 vaccine.

A single count supports this clone. The chain uses TRBV7-8 and TRBJ1-6; D not resolved. CDR3 length equals 15 residues. With 1 base removed from V and 7 bases from J, the gap between germline ends came to 11 bases. Looked up from germline, CDR1 is SGHVS and CDR2 is FQNEAQ. The CDR3 DNA sequence: TGTGCCAGCAGCTTAGTAGGCCAAGCAAATTCACCCCTCCACTTT. Protein product: CASSLVGQANSPLHF.

The chain's CDR3 is CASTQGGNTEAFF. CDR3 nucleotides: TGTGCCAGCACCCAGGGTGGCAACACTGAAGCTTTCTTT. V is TRBV25-1 and J is TRBJ1-1, with D tentatively TRBD1 (5 bases). Germline V lookup: CDR1 MGHDK, CDR2 SYGVNS. The CDR3 consists of 13 residues. V was pared by 7 bases and J by 2 bases, with 11 bases between.

The chain has TRBV4-1 and TRBJ2-2; 7 bases match TRBD1. Germline V gives CDR1 MGHRA, CDR2 YSYEKL. This CDR3 contains 17 residues. The V gene end was trimmed by 3 bases and the J gene end by 0 bases; junction bases not matched to a gene: 7. This CDR3 reads CASSQRTGTANTGELFF. Written as DNA, the CDR3 is TGCGCCAGCAGCCAGCGGACCGGGACAGCGAACACCGGGGAGCTGTTTTTT.

The chain uses TRBV5-6 and TRBJ2-5; 9 nucleotides match TRBD2. The CDR3 sequence is 15 residues long. Trimming took 4 bases from V and 3 from J; bases not matched to a gene: 7. Germline values: CDR1 SGHDT, CDR2 YYEEEE. CDR3 in amino acids: CASSAARLAEETQYF. DNA of the CDR3: TGTGCCAGCAGCGCAGCGCGACTAGCGGAAGAGACCCAGTACTTC.

This chain connects TRBV19 to TRBJ2-3; D remains ambiguous. The V end lost 5 bases, the J end lost 0 bases, and 9 bases lay between the germline ends. The CDR3 covers 14 residues. Germline V lookup: CDR1 LNHDA, CDR2 SQIVND (reference sequence). The CDR3: CASSSSFSTDTQYF. The CDR3 nucleotides are TGTGCCAGTAGTTCTTCATTTAGCACAGATACGCAGTATTTT.

The chain employs TRBV30 and TRBJ1-2, with 9 bases matching TRBD1. The CDR3 has 12 amino acids. Germline lookup yields CDR1 GTSNPN and CDR2 SVGIG (reference sequence). The ends lost 7 bases at V and 4 bases at J; junction bases unmatched: 4. The CDR3 bases are TGTGCCTCTCGACAGGGGGGCTATGGCTACACCTTC. It specifies CASRQGGYGYTF.

The chain links TRBV6-5 to TRBJ1-2; D is unclear. CDR3 size: 10 residues. V lost 8 bases, J lost 2 bases, and 3 bases lay in between. Germline CDR1 MNHEY, CDR2 SVGAGI. The chain's CDR3 is CASWNYGYTF. CDR3 nucleotide sequence: TGTGCCAGCTGGAACTATGGCTACACCTTC.

The chain uses TRBV6-2 or TRBV6-3 and TRBJ2-3; TRBD2 might be the D (6 bases). Germline assignment: CDR1 MNHEY and CDR2 SVGEGT. V lost 2 bases, J lost 2 bases, and 17 bases lay in between. The CDR3 totals 17 residues. In DNA form, the CDR3 reads TGTGCCAGCAGTTACCAAGGCGGGCGGGGAAACACAGATACGCAGTATTTT. It specifies CASSYQGGRGNTDTQYF.

This clone was counted only a few times. V gene TRBV6-6 combines with J gene TRBJ1-6; the D is unclear. Trimming cost V 7 bases and J 7 bases, with 8 bases left between them. CDR3 length equals 12 residues. Germline CDR1 is MNHNY and CDR2 is SVGAGI (reference sequence). The CDR3: CASTAGNSPLHF. DNA for the CDR3: TGTGCCAGCACGGCAGGCAATTCACCCCTCCACTTT.

The J gene is TRBJ2-2, the V gene TRBV7-9; 10 bases align to TRBD2. J gave up 4 bases and V 8 bases, and 19 bases lay outside the gene matches. The germline CDR1 and CDR2 sequences are SEHNR and FQNEAQ (reference sequence). The CDR3 sequence is 19 residues long. Here the CDR3 reads CASVGLGAAGGRVTGELFF. CDR3 sequence (DNA): TGTGCCAGCGTTGGACTGGGAGCAGCGGGGGGGCGGGTCACCGGGGAGCTGTTTTTT.

The rearrangement uses TRBV18 and TRBJ2-3, with D perhaps matching TRBD1 (5 bases). Germline CDR1 KGHSH, CDR2 LQKENI. Trimming took off 6 bases at V and 4 bases at J, with 14 bases between the two ends. The length of the CDR3 is 14 residues. Written as DNA, the CDR3 is TGTGCCAGCTCCACTTCGACAGTCGCAGATACGCAGTATTTT. Amino acid sequence: CASSTSTVADTQYF.

The rearrangement uses TRBV6-2 or TRBV6-3 and TRBJ1-5, with 7 bases lining up with TRBD1. Looked up from germline, CDR1 is MNHEY and CDR2 is SVGEGT. The CDR3 has 13 amino acids. The junction had 3 bases not matched to a gene; V was cut back by 5 bases and J by 5 bases. CDR3 sequence (DNA): TGTGCCAGCAGTCGGGACAGCCATCAGCCCCAGCATTTT. Translation: CASSRDSHQPQHF.

This clone was detected a few times. J is TRBJ2-3 and V is TRBV11-3; D could derive from TRBD1 or TRBD2 (6 bases each). The germline CDR1 and CDR2 sequences are SGHNT and YENEEA. CDR3 length equals 14 residues. V dropped 2 bases and J dropped 6 bases, with 12 bases sitting between them. The CDR3 DNA reads TGTGCCAGCAGCTTATCGGGGGCGCAGGATACGCAGTATTTT. Protein product: CASSLSGAQDTQYF.

This clone appeared a few times. The CDR3 sequence: CASGLTDYGATNSPLHF. In DNA, the CDR3 is TGTGCCAGCGGACTAACTGACTACGGGGCGACTAATTCACCCCTCCACTTT. The chain carries TRBV27 and TRBJ1-6; D is possibly TRBD1 (5 bases). The length of the CDR3 is 17 residues. V was pared by 8 bases and J by 6 bases, with 23 bases between. CDR1 is MNHEY, CDR2 SMNVEV, per germline (reference sequence).

This clone was seen a handful of times. The rearrangement uses TRBV10-3 and TRBJ1-1; D may be TRBD1 (6 bases). This CDR3 has 14 amino acids. V gave up 5 bases and J gave up 0 bases, with 10 bases separating them. CDR1 is ENHRY and CDR2 is SYGVKD in the germline V gene. This CDR3 reads CAISQTGMNTEAFF. CDR3 nucleotide sequence: TGTGCCATCAGTCAGACAGGCATGAACACTGAAGCTTTCTTT.

This clone was seen just once. The chain combines TRBV2 with TRBJ2-3, with 8 positions matching TRBD2. The V and J ends lost 6 bases and 1 base, in that order; junction bases with no gene match: 9. Per germline, CDR1 SNHLY and CDR2 FYNNEI. The CDR3 is made up of 16 amino acids. This CDR3 is CASRKRLRGGTDTQYF. The CDR3 nucleotides are TGTGCCAGCAGGAAGCGGTTGCGGGGGGGCACAGATACGCAGTATTTT.